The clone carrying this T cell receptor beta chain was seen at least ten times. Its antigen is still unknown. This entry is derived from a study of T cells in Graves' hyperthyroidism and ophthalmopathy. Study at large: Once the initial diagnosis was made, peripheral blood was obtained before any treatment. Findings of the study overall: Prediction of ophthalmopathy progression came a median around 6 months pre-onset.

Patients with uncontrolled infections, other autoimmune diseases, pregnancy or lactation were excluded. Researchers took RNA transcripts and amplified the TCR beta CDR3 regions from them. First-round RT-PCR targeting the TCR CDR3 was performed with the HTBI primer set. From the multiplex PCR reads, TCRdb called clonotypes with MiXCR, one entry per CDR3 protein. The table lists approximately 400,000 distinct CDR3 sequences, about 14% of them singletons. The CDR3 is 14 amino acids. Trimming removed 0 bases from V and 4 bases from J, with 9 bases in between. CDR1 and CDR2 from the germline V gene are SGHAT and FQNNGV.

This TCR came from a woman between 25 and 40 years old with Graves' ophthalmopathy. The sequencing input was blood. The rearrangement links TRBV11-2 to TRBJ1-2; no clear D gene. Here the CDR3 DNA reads TGTGCCAGCAGCTTAGAATTAGGGAGCTATGGCTACACCTTC. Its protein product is CASSLELGSYGYTF.